The clone carrying this T cell receptor beta chain was seen many times. This sample is part of a study of T-cell reconstitution after alpha-beta-depleted transplantation in children. This CDR3 has 15 amino acids. V shed 4 bases and J shed 3 bases, with 14 bases lying between them. Germline CDR1 and CDR2: SGHRS and YFSETQ. For TCRbeta, the library was prepared with unique molecular identifiers. TCRdb ran MiXCR on the PCR reads and lists one entry per CDR3 protein. Of approximately 240,000 distinct CDR3 sequences detected, roughly 10% appear once; the ten largest clones hold less than 8%. The source of this sequence is a human donor who donated a stem cell graft to a child with acute lymphoblastic leukemia. Here the sequenced sample was PBMCs from the stem cell graft donor, taken from the stem cell graft. The chain links TRBV5-1 to TRBJ2-1; TRBD1 is a possible D gene (6 bases). This CDR3 is CASSLTQGFYNEQFF. CDR3 DNA sequence: TGCGCCAGCAGCCTAACACAGGGTTTCTACAATGAGCAGTTCTTC. The full variable domain, in which reference TRBV5-1 and TRBJ2-1 provide the parts outside the CDR3, is KAGVTQTPRYLIKTRGQQVTLSCSPISGHRSVSWYQQTPGQGLQFLFEYFSETQRNKGNFPGRFSGRQFSNSRSEMNVSTLELGDSALYLCASSLTQGFYNEQFFGPGTRLTVL.